Each of the 26 T cell receptor beta chains below was sequenced from the same sample in a study of blood T cell repertoires in COVID-19. Profiling relied on immunoSEQ multiplex PCR, and the TCRdb table lists in-frame clones only, not all of them. The sample yields roughly 250,000 clones, about nine tenths seen once. Sequencing was performed on peripheral blood. These receptors came from a man aged 60-69 years who had recovered from COVID-19.

The V call is TRBV3-1 (or the pseudogene TRBV3-2), the J call TRBJ1-3; no reliable D call. The CDR3 runs 13 residues. V gave up 4 bases and J gave up 3 bases, with 7 bases separating them. The germline CDR1 and CDR2 sequences are LGHDT and YNNKEL (reference sequence). CDR3 protein: CASSPGNGNTIYF. The CDR3 nucleotides are TGTGCCAGCAGCCCCGGTAATGGAAACACCATATATTTT.

The J gene is TRBJ1-1, the V gene TRBV6-5; 7 positions match TRBD1. Trimming at V came to 6 bases and at J to 1 base, leaving 8 bases not matched to a gene. This CDR3 comprises 15 residues. Germline values: CDR1 MNHEY, CDR2 SVGAGI. The chain's CDR3 is CASRAQGGRNTEAFF. Here the CDR3 DNA reads TGTGCCAGCAGGGCGCAGGGGGGCCGGAACACTGAAGCTTTCTTT.

The rearrangement uses TRBV27 and TRBJ2-7; 8 bases are shared with TRBD2. The CDR3 spans 14 residues. Germline trimming cut 5 bases from V and 4 bases from J; bases unmatched to any gene: 7. CDR1 and CDR2 (germline): MNHEY, SMNVEV (reference sequence). The DNA for the CDR3 is TGTGCCAGCAGTCGACGGGGGGGCGGTTACGAGCAGTACTTC. Translated: CASSRRGGGYEQYF.

The chain uses TRBV21-1 and TRBJ1-5. TRBV21-1 is annotated as a pseudogene. This CDR3 has 15 residues. The CDR3 protein is CASSQRLSPNQPQHF. The CDR3 DNA sequence: TGTGCCAGCAGTCAAAGACTTAGTCCCAATCAGCCCCAGCATTTT.

A few counts support this clone. This chain uses TRBV6-5 with TRBJ1-2; possibly TRBD1 for D (6 bases). The CDR3 length is 11 residues. Germline CDR1 MNHEY, CDR2 SVGAGI. The V end was cut by 6 bases, the J end by 4 bases, with 6 bases between. DNA for the CDR3: TGTGCCAGCAGCAGGGGCTATGGCTACACCTTC. As protein: CASSRGYGYTF.

The chain uses TRBV11-3 and TRBJ2-3, with 10 bases identical to TRBD2. This CDR3 comprises 16 residues. CDR1 SGHNT and CDR2 YENEEA come from the germline V gene. Losses at the gene ends were 2 bases for V and 4 bases for J; bases not matched to a gene: 6. CDR3 loop: CASSLFSGGTADTQYF. For the CDR3, the DNA is TGTGCCAGCAGCTTATTTAGCGGGGGGACGGCAGATACGCAGTATTTT. Combining the CDR3 with reference TRBV11-3 and TRBJ2-3 gives the whole variable domain EAGVVQSPRYKIIEKKQPVAFWCNPISGHNTLYWYLQNLGQGPELLIRYENEEAVDDSQLPKDRFSAERLKGVDSTLKIQPAELGDSAVYLCASSLFSGGTADTQYFGPGTRLTVL.

The chain carries TRBV3-1 (or the pseudogene TRBV3-2) and TRBJ1-2; maybe TRBD1 (5 bases). Germline values: CDR1 LGHDT, CDR2 YNNKEL (reference sequence). V was trimmed by 1 base and J by 4 bases, leaving 10 bases between them. CDR3 length: 14 amino acids. CDR3 residues: CASSQAPGGYGYTF. CDR3 sequence (DNA): TGTGCCAGCAGCCAAGCACCGGGGGGCTATGGCTACACCTTC.

The chain links TRBV7-9 to TRBJ2-7; 9 bases line up with TRBD1. V shed 3 bases, J shed 5 bases, and the junction held 2 bases outside the gene matches. This CDR3 has 13 residues. Germline V lookup: CDR1 SEHNR, CDR2 FQNEAQ (reference sequence). CDR3 in DNA: TGTGCCAGCAGCTTGGGACAGGGTAACGAGCAGTACGTC. It translates to CASSLGQGNEQYV.

The DNA of the CDR3 is TGTGCCAGCAAAGCACTCACTGAAGCTTTCTTT. Translated, it gives CASKALTEAFF. The chain employs TRBV6-5 and TRBJ1-1; no firm D call. The germline CDR1 and CDR2 sequences are MNHEY and SVGAGI. There are 11 residues in the CDR3. V was pared by 7 bases and J by 4 bases, with 7 bases between.

The chain combines TRBV6-5 with TRBJ1-5, with 7 bases aligning to TRBD1. The germline CDR1 and CDR2 sequences are MNHEY and SVGAGI. J was trimmed by 2 bases and V by 4 bases; bases with no gene match: 2. The CDR3 extends over 14 amino acids. The CDR3 DNA reads TGTGCCAGCAGTTTAGGGACAGGCAATCAGCCCCAGCATTTT. Encoded protein: CASSLGTGNQPQHF.

The sample holds one count of this clone. The chain employs TRBV6-5 and TRBJ2-2; tentative D call: TRBD1 (6 bases). This CDR3 has 14 amino acids. V lost 4 bases and J 5 bases, leaving 11 bases between the germline ends. CDR1 MNHEY and CDR2 SVGAGI come from the germline V gene. The CDR3 sequence: CASSWLRGTGELFF. The CDR3 DNA reads as TGTGCCAGCAGTTGGCTCAGGGGAACCGGGGAGCTGTTTTTT.

This chain uses TRBV7-9 with TRBJ1-4, with no clear D. Germline-derived CDR1 and CDR2 are SEHNR and FQNEAQ (reference sequence). The ends were cut back, 5 bases at V and 8 bases at J, with 15 bases in the middle. This CDR3 comprises 14 residues. The CDR3 DNA reads as TGTGCCAGCAGCCCGGAAGCCCCCGGGGAAAAACTGTTTTTT. Translating it yields CASSPEAPGEKLFF. Filled out from reference TRBV7-9 and TRBJ1-4, the complete variable domain reads DTGVSQNPRHKITKRGQNVTFRCDPISEHNRLYWYRQTLGQGPEFLTYFQNEAQLEKSRLLSDRFSAERPKGSFSTLEIQRTEQGDSAMYLCASSPEAPGEKLFFGSGTQLSVL.

This clone has a single count. Written as DNA, the CDR3 is TGTGCCAGCAGCTCGGGACTTAAGTACAATGAGCAGTTCTTC. It specifies CASSSGLKYNEQFF. This sequence joins TRBV28 and TRBJ2-1; D is perhaps TRBD2 (6 bases). This CDR3 is built from 14 residues. Trimming left V 6 bases short and J 4 bases short, with 13 bases between. The germline gives CDR1 MDHEN, CDR2 SYDVKM.

This clone has only one observation. The J gene is TRBJ2-1, the V gene TRBV10-3, with 7 bases matching TRBD1. This CDR3 is built from 13 residues. Germline-derived CDR1 and CDR2 are ENHRY and SYGVKD. V shed 6 bases, J shed 4 bases, and the junction held 3 bases outside the gene matches. CDR3 sequence (DNA): TGTGCCATCAGCCCGGGACAGTACAATGAGCAGTTCTTC. Translated: CAISPGQYNEQFF.

V gene TRBV4-2 combines with J gene TRBJ2-2; D might be TRBD2 (5 bases). CDR1 is LGHNA, CDR2 YNFKEQ, per germline. V was clipped by 4 bases and J by 4 bases, with 10 bases between them. CDR3 length: 14 residues. CDR3 coding DNA: TGTGCCAGCAGCCGGGAGAAGAGCACCGGGGAGCTGTTTTTT. The encoded protein is CASSREKSTGELFF.

V gene TRBV5-8 combines with J gene TRBJ2-7, with D tentatively TRBD1 (7 bases). Germline loops: CDR1 SGHTS, CDR2 YDEGEE. The CDR3 runs to 16 residues. V dropped 0 bases and J dropped 2 bases, with 15 bases sitting between them. CDR3 amino acids: CASSLAEAGGPYEQYV. The CDR3 DNA reads as TGTGCCAGCAGCTTGGCCGAGGCAGGGGGGCCCTACGAGCAGTACGTC.

The chain employs TRBV5-1 and TRBJ1-1, with D unresolved. The CDR3 extends over 14 amino acids. Germline CDR1 reads SGHRS; CDR2 reads YFSETQ. V lost 4 bases and J lost 1, with 11 bases in between. The CDR3 sequence: CASSAGRGNTEAFF. The CDR3 nucleotides are TGCGCCAGCAGCGCCGGACGGGGGAACACTGAAGCTTTCTTT.

The chain is built from TRBV24-1 and TRBJ2-1, with D possibly TRBD2 on 5 matching bases. In germline, CDR1 is KGHDR, CDR2 SFDVKD. The CDR3 is made up of 15 amino acids. V gave up 6 bases and J gave up 0 bases, with 11 bases separating them. The CDR3 loop reads CATSRPGSSYNEQFF. CDR3 sequence (DNA): TGTGCCACCAGTCGTCCGGGGAGCTCCTACAATGAGCAGTTCTTC.

The rearrangement uses TRBV15 and TRBJ2-7, with 7 bases that match TRBD1. V shed 1 base and J 1 base; nucleotides not matched to a gene: 4. The CDR3 extends over 15 amino acids. Per the germline V gene, CDR1 is LNHNV and CDR2 is YYDKDF (reference sequence). The DNA of the CDR3 is TGTGCCACCAGCAGAGGAAGGGGGCCATCCTACGAGCAGTACTTC. Protein: CATSRGRGPSYEQYF.

On this clone itself: This sample includes further DNA sequences coding for the same CDR3. The chain is built from TRBV5-1 and TRBJ2-5, with 7 nucleotides matching TRBD2. Trimming cost V 2 bases and J 1 base; bases outside gene matches: 2. The germline gives CDR1 SGHRS, CDR2 YFSETQ. The CDR3 is made up of 14 amino acids. The CDR3 sequence is CASSFLAGQETQYF. CDR3 DNA sequence: TGCGCCAGCAGCTTTTTAGCGGGCCAAGAGACCCAGTACTTC.

The chain uses TRBV2 and TRBJ1-5, with 9 bases that match TRBD1. The CDR3 consists of 18 residues. Germline loops: CDR1 SNHLY, CDR2 FYNNEI. Trimming cost V 4 bases and J 6 bases; bases outside gene matches: 16. CDR3: CASSARPPGQGVSQPQHF. DNA of the CDR3: TGTGCCAGCAGTGCACGCCCGCCGGGACAGGGTGTGAGTCAGCCCCAGCATTTT.

The chain has TRBV6-4 and TRBJ1-3; D not certain. The V gene lost 11 bases and the J gene lost 9 bases, with 23 bases spanning the gap. The germline gives CDR1 MRHNA, CDR2 SNTAGT. CDR3 length: 14 residues. In DNA form, the CDR3 reads TGTGCCGCACGTTTTACTGCGGGCCTGGGCACCATATATTTT. Protein sequence: CAARFTAGLGTIYF.

CDR3 residues: CASTRRHGGGKLFF. The CDR3 coding sequence is TGTGCCAGTACCCGCCGGCATGGGGGGGGAAAACTGTTTTTT. The gene calls are TRBV19 and TRBJ1-4; maybe TRBD1 (5 bases). The V gene's germline CDR1 is LNHDA and CDR2 SQIVND (reference sequence). The CDR3 has 14 amino acids. Trimming left V 7 bases short and J 10 bases short, with 19 bases between.

This chain links TRBV5-1 with TRBJ2-3, with 15 bases lining up with TRBD2. This CDR3 is 19 amino acids long. V shed 2 bases, J shed 2 bases, and the junction held 9 bases outside the gene matches. CDR1 SGHRS and CDR2 YFSETQ come from the germline V gene. The CDR3 region has the DNA TGCGCCAGCAGCTTTGGACTAGCGGGGGGGGCTACGGACACAGATACGCAGTATTTT. Protein sequence: CASSFGLAGGATDTDTQYF. Combining the CDR3 with reference TRBV5-1 and TRBJ2-3 gives the whole variable domain KAGVTQTPRYLIKTRGQQVTLSCSPISGHRSVSWYQQTPGQGLQFLFEYFSETQRNKGNFPGRFSGRQFSNSRSEMNVSTLELGDSALYLCASSFGLAGGATDTDTQYFGPGTRLTVL.

The chain links TRBV5-1 to TRBJ1-6; TRBD1 is a possible D gene (5 bases). V shed 0 bases and J shed 9 bases, with 13 bases lying between them. The CDR3 spans 15 residues. Germline values: CDR1 SGHRS, CDR2 YFSETQ. The CDR3 DNA follows: TGCGCCAGCAGCTTGGACGTTGGGAGGGGTTCACCCCTCCACTTT. This sequence encodes CASSLDVGRGSPLHF.

V and J are TRBV12-3 or TRBV12-4 and TRBJ2-2; D is undetermined. The V gene lost 0 bases and the J gene lost 5 bases, with 4 bases spanning the gap. This CDR3 comprises 13 residues. The CDR3 nucleotides are TGTGCCAGCAGTTTAGCGCGTACCGGGGAGCTGTTTTTT. It yields the protein CASSLARTGELFF.